A single sample gave rise to the 31 T cell receptor beta chains below, sequenced in a study of blood T cell repertoires in COVID-19. Only in-frame clones appear in the TCRdb table, and some are missing; sequencing was by immunoSEQ multiplex PCR. The sample lists 270,000 or so clones, roughly 84% seen once, with roughly 3% in the top ten. The sample taken for sequencing was peripheral blood. Receptor source: a young woman with acute or convalescent COVID-19.

The chain uses TRBV28 and TRBJ1-2; 7 nucleotides match TRBD1. After removal of 3 bases from V and 7 bases from J, the junction contained 11 bases not matched to a gene. CDR3 length equals 15 residues. Germline-derived CDR1 and CDR2 are MDHEN and SYDVKM. CDR3 in amino acids: CASSFSEGARPGYTF. DNA for the CDR3: TGTGCCAGCAGTTTCTCGGAGGGGGCGAGACCTGGCTACACCTTC.

The sample holds one count of this clone. The rearrangement uses TRBV12-3 or TRBV12-4 and TRBJ2-3; D not certain. Trimming removed 5 bases from V and 4 bases from J, with 10 bases in between. The CDR3 runs 13 residues. The CDR3 nucleotides read TGTGCCAGCAGTCCGGAGAGCTCAGATACGCAGTATTTT. Encoded protein: CASSPESSDTQYF.

The DNA for the CDR3 is TGTGCCAGCAGCTTGGCGGGAGGAGGGGCCGGGGAGCTGTTTTTT. Amino acids: CASSLAGGGAGELFF. The rearrangement links TRBV5-6 to TRBJ2-2, with 7 bases aligning to TRBD2. The CDR3 is 15 residues long. Germline CDR1 reads SGHDT; CDR2 reads YYEEEE. V shed 0 bases and J 6 bases; nucleotides not matched to a gene: 5. The entire variable domain, with the rest obtained from reference TRBV5-6 and TRBJ2-2, is as follows: DAGVTQSPTHLIKTRGQQVTLRCSPKSGHDTVSWYQQALGQGPQFIFQYYEEEERQRGNFPDRFSGHQFPNYSSELNVNALLLGDSALYLCASSLAGGGAGELFFGEGSRLTVL.

Concerning this clone: The same CDR3 arises from other DNA sequences in this sample as well. This chain joins TRBV7-8 and TRBJ2-1, with D possibly TRBD1 on 6 matching bases. Trimming pared 1 base from V and 9 bases from J, leaving 10 bases between. CDR1 and CDR2 from the germline V gene are SGHVS and FQNEAQ. CDR3 size: 13 residues. The CDR3 protein is CASSLGTGSEQFF. Written as DNA, the CDR3 is TGTGCCAGCAGCTTAGGAACAGGGAGTGAGCAGTTCTTC.

The table lists this clone with a count of one. This sequence joins TRBV6-5 and TRBJ2-5; 8 bases are shared with TRBD2. Germline trimming cut 4 bases from V and 4 bases from J; bases unmatched to any gene: 8. CDR3 length: 15 amino acids. Germline loops: CDR1 MNHEY, CDR2 SVGAGI. The CDR3 is CASSFSGGVGETQYF. The CDR3 region has the DNA TGTGCCAGCAGTTTCAGCGGGGGAGTAGGAGAGACCCAGTACTTC.

The rearrangement uses TRBV5-4 and TRBJ2-1; D not resolved. The V gene lost 0 bases and the J gene lost 8 bases, with 12 bases spanning the gap. The CDR3 length is 14 residues. CDR1 SGHNT and CDR2 YYREEE come from the germline V gene (reference sequence). The CDR3 DNA reads TGTGCCAGCAGCTTGGGGTCGATGGCCGATGAGCAGTTCTTC. Its translation is CASSLGSMADEQFF.

A single count supports this clone. The chain employs TRBV6-5 and TRBJ1-2; no reliable D call. This CDR3 comprises 12 residues. Germline-derived CDR1 and CDR2 are MNHEY and SVGAGI. Trimming stripped 10 bases from V and 4 bases from J, with 13 bases between. CDR3 protein: CATWTEGYGYTF. The DNA for the CDR3 is TGTGCCACATGGACGGAGGGCTATGGCTACACCTTC.

The chain has TRBV5-1 and TRBJ2-1, with 9 bases matching TRBD2. CDR3 length: 15 residues. Germline V gene lookup returns CDR1 SGHRS and CDR2 YFSETQ. V was clipped by 4 bases and J by 4 bases; unmatched bases: 6. The CDR3 protein is CASSGGLASYNEQFF. The CDR3 DNA reads as TGCGCCAGCAGCGGCGGACTAGCGAGTTACAATGAGCAGTTCTTC.

V usage is TRBV23-1 and J usage is TRBJ1-4; a possible D gene is TRBD1 (5 bases). TRBV23-1 is placed among ORFs of uncertain function. The CDR3 consists of 16 residues. Trimming took 2 bases from V and 5 from J, leaving 15 bases between them. The CDR3 coding sequence is TGCGCCAGCAGTCAAAAGTTGGACAAGAGGAATGAAAAACTGTTTTTT. It yields the protein CASSQKLDKRNEKLFF.

The J gene is TRBJ1-1, the V gene TRBV3-1 (or the pseudogene TRBV3-2); maybe TRBD1 (5 bases). V was clipped by 1 base and J by 3 bases, with 9 bases between them. The germline V gene has CDR1 LGHDT and CDR2 YNNKEL (reference sequence). The CDR3 sequence is 14 residues long. The CDR3 here is CASSQGEGDTEAFF. The CDR3, as DNA: TGTGCCAGCAGCCAAGGTGAAGGGGACACTGAAGCTTTCTTT.

This clone was counted a few times. The chain couples TRBV11-2 to TRBJ1-1; perhaps TRBD1 as D (5 bases). Germline CDR1 SGHAT, CDR2 FQNNGV. Trimming pared 3 bases from V and 1 base from J, leaving 9 bases between. The length of the CDR3 is 14 residues. The CDR3 region has the DNA TGTGCCAGCAGCTTTGGGGCACGGAACACTGAAGCTTTCTTT. This gives the protein CASSFGARNTEAFF.

The gene calls are TRBV7-3 and TRBJ2-3; D gene ambiguous. CDR3 size: 13 residues. Trimming cost V 4 bases and J 1 base, with 6 bases left between them. Germline CDR1 SGHTA, CDR2 FQGTGA. CDR3 residues: CASSSLGTDTQYF. The CDR3 bases are TGTGCCAGCAGCTCCCTCGGCACAGATACGCAGTATTTT.

The table lists this clone with a count of one. The rearrangement uses TRBV7-2 and TRBJ2-2; tentative D call: TRBD1 (5 bases). CDR1 and CDR2 from the germline V gene are SGHTA and FQGNSA. Trimming took 5 bases from V and 1 from J, leaving 11 bases between them. This CDR3 has 15 amino acids. CDR3 nucleotides: TGTGCCAGCAGCATGTACACAGGGAACACCGGGGAGCTGTTTTTT. It translates to CASSMYTGNTGELFF.

The chain has TRBV3-1 (or the pseudogene TRBV3-2) and TRBJ1-2; D is ambiguous. V was shortened by 1 base and J by 6 bases, with 15 bases between the two germline ends. The CDR3 runs 15 residues. Germline V gene sequence: CDR1 LGHDT, CDR2 YNNKEL (reference sequence). CDR3 bases: TGTGCCAGCAGCCAAGGTCCGGCCCCACTAAATGGCTACACCTTC. This codes for CASSQGPAPLNGYTF.

This rearrangement joins TRBV30 to TRBJ2-2; D is possibly TRBD2 (5 bases). Germline values: CDR1 GTSNPN, CDR2 SVGIG (reference sequence). V shed 3 bases and J shed 5 bases, with 10 bases lying between them. This CDR3 region has 13 residues. The CDR3 DNA sequence: TGTGCCTGGAGCACTCCGGGGACCGGGGAGCTGTTTTTT. It is translated as CAWSTPGTGELFF.

This rearrangement joins TRBV10-2 to TRBJ2-1; TRBD2 matches 10 bases. The germline gives CDR1 WSHSY, CDR2 SAAADI. This CDR3 has 15 amino acids. With V trimmed by 3 bases and J by 2 bases, 1 base remained unmatched. The CDR3 region is CASSDTSGTYNEQFF. The CDR3 nucleotides are TGCGCCAGCAGTGACACTAGCGGGACCTACAATGAGCAGTTCTTC.

The V call is TRBV5-6, the J call TRBJ2-7; 7 bases are a match to TRBD1. CDR1 is SGHDT and CDR2 is YYEEEE in the germline V gene. This CDR3 spans 17 amino acids. The ends lost 4 bases at V and 6 bases at J; junction bases unmatched: 19. The CDR3 region is CASSRSIQGSKSGEQYF. Written as DNA, the CDR3 is TGTGCCAGCAGCCGATCCATACAGGGGTCTAAATCGGGCGAGCAGTACTTC.

The chain uses TRBV11-3 and TRBJ2-1; 8 bases map to TRBD2. Germline V CDR1 and CDR2: SGHNT, YENEEA. The V segment lost 1 base and the J segment 2 bases; nucleotides outside the gene matches: 4. The CDR3 runs 16 residues. The CDR3 protein is CASSLVGSGTYNEQFF. The CDR3, as DNA: TGTGCCAGCAGCTTAGTCGGTAGCGGGACCTACAATGAGCAGTTCTTC.

This chain joins TRBV7-2 and TRBJ2-7; 9 bases agree with TRBD1. Germline V CDR1 and CDR2: SGHTA, FQGNSA. This CDR3 contains 17 residues. Germline trimming cut 3 bases from V and 2 bases from J; bases unmatched to any gene: 11. The CDR3, as DNA: TGTGCCAGCAGCTTCTATCCCGGGAACAGGGGGCCCTACGAGCAGTACTTC. Protein sequence: CASSFYPGNRGPYEQYF.

About this clone itself: The sample has other DNA sequences that encode this CDR3 too. CDR3 coding DNA: TGTGCCAGCAGCTTGACCGGGGATCAGCCCCAGCATTTT. Protein: CASSLTGDQPQHF. V is TRBV11-2 and J is TRBJ1-5; D call uncertain. Germline V gene data show CDR1 as SGHAT and CDR2 as FQNNGV. The germline V and J ends were trimmed by 3 bases and 5 bases, with 8 bases remaining between them. This CDR3 is built from 13 residues.

The chain couples TRBV7-2 to TRBJ1-5; D may be TRBD1 (5 bases). Germline V gene data show CDR1 as SGHTA and CDR2 as FQGNSA. This CDR3 has 15 residues. Trimming shortened V by 3 bases and J by 0 bases, and 9 bases separated the two germline ends. Written as DNA, the CDR3 is TGTGCCAGCAGCTTGATAGGGGATAGCAATCAGCCCCAGCATTTT. Its protein is CASSLIGDSNQPQHF.

The rearrangement uses TRBV7-8 and TRBJ2-7; TRBD1 matches at 8 bases. CDR3 length: 13 amino acids. Per the germline V gene, CDR1 is SGHVS and CDR2 is FQNEAQ. Losses at the gene ends were 5 bases for V and 4 bases for J; bases not matched to a gene: 4. DNA for the CDR3: TGTGCCAGCAGCGGGACAGGATTTTACGAGCAGTACTTC. Translated: CASSGTGFYEQYF.

The genes are TRBV9 and TRBJ1-2; no clear D. Trimming cost V 0 bases and J 8 bases, with 11 bases left between them. Looked up from germline, CDR1 is SGDLS and CDR2 is YYNGEE. CDR3 length: 13 amino acids. CDR3 amino acids: CASSVDQAGGYTF. The CDR3 DNA sequence: TGTGCCAGCAGCGTAGACCAGGCGGGGGGCTACACCTTC.

J is TRBJ1-4 and V is TRBV29-1; possibly TRBD1 for D (6 bases). V was cut by 3 bases and J by 7 bases, with 15 bases left in between. Germline loops: CDR1 SQVTM, CDR2 ANQGSEA. The CDR3 is 14 residues long. The CDR3 DNA reads TGCAGCGTTGATATTCGGGGAGGGGGTGAAAAACTGTTTTTT. Protein: CSVDIRGGGEKLFF.

The chain combines TRBV20-1 with TRBJ2-1; 8 bases fit TRBD2. The CDR3 totals 13 residues. Germline V gene data show CDR1 as DFQATT and CDR2 as SNEGSKA (reference sequence). The V segment lost 3 bases and the J segment 9 bases; nucleotides outside the gene matches: 7. The CDR3 nucleotides are TGCAGTGCTAGTCCGGGAGGGCGCGGTGAGCAGTTCTTC. Its protein is CSASPGGRGEQFF.

This clone was seen a handful of times. The rearrangement uses TRBV4-1 and TRBJ1-1; 9 nucleotides match TRBD1. CDR1 is MGHRA and CDR2 is YSYEKL in the germline V gene. The CDR3 sequence is 15 residues long. Trimming cost V 0 bases and J 10 bases; bases outside gene matches: 9. CDR3 loop: CASSQDRDRVYRAFF. CDR3 DNA: TGCGCCAGCAGCCAAGATAGGGACAGGGTATATCGAGCTTTCTTT.

The genes are TRBV4-3 and TRBJ2-2; 8 bases align to TRBD2. In germline, CDR1 is LGHNA, CDR2 YSLEER. V dropped 1 base and J dropped 7; count of bases not matched to a gene: 5. The CDR3 spans 15 residues. The CDR3 loop is CASSQGLAGDGELFF. The CDR3 coding sequence is TGCGCCAGCAGCCAAGGTCTAGCGGGTGACGGGGAGCTGTTTTTT.

This sequence joins TRBV4-3 and TRBJ2-4; TRBD1 aligns across 7 bases. This CDR3 region has 17 residues. Germline V lookup: CDR1 LGHNA, CDR2 YSLEER. V lost 0 bases to trimming and J lost 8 bases; unmatched junction nucleotides: 13. In DNA, the CDR3 is TGCGCCAGCAGCCAAGAATCTCATCAGGGGGTGAAAGACATTCAGTACTTC. Translated, it gives CASSQESHQGVKDIQYF.

This clone turned up a few times. The chain links TRBV7-2 to TRBJ1-2; 10 positions agree with TRBD1. This CDR3 comprises 16 residues. Germline CDR1 is SGHTA and CDR2 is FQGNSA. J lost 1 base, V lost 5 bases, and 7 bases had no gene match. CDR3 sequence reads: CASSPRTGGFNYGYTF. DNA of the CDR3: TGTGCCAGCAGCCCCAGGACAGGGGGTTTTAACTATGGCTACACCTTC. The variable domain in full, completed from reference TRBV7-2 and TRBJ1-2, reads GAGVSQSPSNKVTEKGKDVELRCDPISGHTALYWYRQSLGQGLEFLIYFQGNSAPDKSGLPSDRFSAERTGGSVSTLTIQRTQQEDSAVYLCASSPRTGGFNYGYTFGSGTRLTVV.

This chain links TRBV19 with TRBJ2-5; possibly TRBD1 for D (5 bases). Germline-derived CDR1 and CDR2 are LNHDA and SQIVND (reference sequence). The germline V and J ends were trimmed by 10 bases and 5 bases, with 17 bases remaining between them. There are 13 residues in the CDR3. CDR3 sequence: CATRPDSWETQYF. CDR3 sequence (DNA): TGTGCCACCCGCCCTGACAGTTGGGAGACCCAGTACTTC.

V is TRBV5-1 and J is TRBJ1-2, with D perhaps TRBD1 (5 bases). The CDR3 extends over 14 amino acids. V lost 4 bases to trimming and J lost 4 bases, with 14 bases between them. CDR1 is SGHRS and CDR2 is YFSETQ in the germline V gene. The CDR3 sequence is CASSTAGSGYGYTF. DNA of the CDR3: TGCGCCAGCAGCACCGCAGGGTCGGGCTATGGCTACACCTTC.